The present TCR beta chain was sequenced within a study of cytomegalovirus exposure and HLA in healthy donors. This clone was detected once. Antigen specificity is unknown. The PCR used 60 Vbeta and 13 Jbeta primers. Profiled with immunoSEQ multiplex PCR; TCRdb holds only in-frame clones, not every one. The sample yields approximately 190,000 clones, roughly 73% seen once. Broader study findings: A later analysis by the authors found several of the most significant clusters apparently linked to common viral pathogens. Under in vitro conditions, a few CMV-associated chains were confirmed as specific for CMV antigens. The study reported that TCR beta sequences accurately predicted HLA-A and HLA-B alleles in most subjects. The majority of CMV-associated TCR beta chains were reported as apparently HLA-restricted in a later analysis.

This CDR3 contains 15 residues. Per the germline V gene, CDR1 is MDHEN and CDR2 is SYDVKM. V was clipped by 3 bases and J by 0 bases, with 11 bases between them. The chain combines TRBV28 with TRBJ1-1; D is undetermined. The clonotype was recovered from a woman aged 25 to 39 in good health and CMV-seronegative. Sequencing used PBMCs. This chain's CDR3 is CASSFLQTMNTEAFF. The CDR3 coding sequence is TGTGCCAGCAGTTTCTTACAGACAATGAACACTGAAGCTTTCTTT.